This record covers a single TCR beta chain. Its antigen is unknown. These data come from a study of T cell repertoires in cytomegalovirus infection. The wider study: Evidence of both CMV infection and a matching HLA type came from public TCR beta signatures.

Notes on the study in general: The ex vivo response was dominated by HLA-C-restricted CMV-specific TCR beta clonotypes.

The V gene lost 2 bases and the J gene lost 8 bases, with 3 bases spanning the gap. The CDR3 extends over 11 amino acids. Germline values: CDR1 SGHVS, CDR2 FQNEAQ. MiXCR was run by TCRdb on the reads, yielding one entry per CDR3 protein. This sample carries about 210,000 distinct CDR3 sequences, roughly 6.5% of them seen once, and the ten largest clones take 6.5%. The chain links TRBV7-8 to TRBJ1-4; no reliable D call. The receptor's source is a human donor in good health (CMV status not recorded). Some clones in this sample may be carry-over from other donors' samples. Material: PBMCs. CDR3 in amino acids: CASSLQEKLFF. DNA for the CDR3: TGTGCCAGCAGCTTACAGGAAAAACTGTTTTTT.